Here is one T cell receptor beta chain with its context. Its target is unknown. CDR1 is SEHNR, CDR2 FQNEAQ, per germline (reference sequence). CDR3 length: 15 amino acids. After removal of 8 bases from V and 10 bases from J, the junction contained 11 bases not matched to a gene. This entry belongs to a study of Graves' ophthalmopathy and Graves' hyperthyroidism. Study details: Peripheral blood samples were taken at initial diagnosis, before any treatment. Overall study results and limits: At less than 71% sensitivity and approximately 72% specificity, the model predicted progression of the ophthalmopathy.

TCR beta CDR3 amplification used RNA transcripts. A first-round RT-PCR used HTBI primers, followed by a second-round multiplex PCR. In TCRdb, the multiplex PCR reads were re-called with MiXCR into one record per CDR3 protein. The table lists hundreds of thousands of distinct CDR3 sequences, over 40% of them singletons, with over 2.5% in the top ten. The PBMC fraction was derived from around 9.4 ml of fresh peripheral blood. This sequence was found in an adult man with Graves' ophthalmopathy. This sequence joins TRBV7-9 and TRBJ1-6, with TRBD1 identical over 10 bases. The sequenced material came from peripheral blood. The CDR3 coding sequence is TGTGCCAGCGCAATCGGGACAGGGGACTCCTCACCCCTCCACTTT. Encoded protein: CASAIGTGDSSPLHF.